Below, 22 T cell receptor beta chains from the same sample are listed, as sequenced in a study of shared clonotypes between healthy human individuals. The assay was immunoSEQ multiplex PCR, and TCRdb's table has in-frame clones only and misses some. The sample lists more than 400,000 clones, about 85% occurring once. Sequencing used PBMCs. The receptors derive from a middle-aged woman in good health. Some clones in this sample may be carry-over from other donors' samples.

The chain joins TRBV6-5 to TRBJ2-7, with a weak D call TRBD1 (5 bases). Germline V gene lookup returns CDR1 MNHEY and CDR2 SVGAGI. Trimming removed 2 bases at V and 5 bases at J, with 16 bases between. The CDR3 is 15 residues long. Here the CDR3 DNA reads TGTGCCAGCAGTTACAGTAGGGCAAGGGGAAACGAGCAGTACTTC. This codes for CASSYSRARGNEQYF.

The V gene is TRBV4-3, the J gene TRBJ2-5; 10 bases align to TRBD2. CDR1 LGHNA and CDR2 YSLEER come from the germline V gene. The trim removed 0 bases at V and 1 base at J, leaving 5 bases unmatched. The CDR3 consists of 17 residues. The CDR3 DNA follows: TGCGCCAGCAGCCAAGAAGGGGGACTAGCGATCCAAGAGACCCAGTACTTC. Encoded protein: CASSQEGGLAIQETQYF.

The chain links TRBV5-1 to TRBJ2-7; 8 bases are a match to TRBD1. The CDR3 covers 16 residues. Unmatched junction bases numbered 12, after V lost 3 bases and J lost 4 bases. Germline CDR1 SGHRS, CDR2 YFSETQ. The DNA of the CDR3 is TGCGCCAGCAGCTCCAGGGCGGACAGGGTAGGTTACGAGCAGTACTTC. It codes for CASSSRADRVGYEQYF.

The table lists this clone with a count of one. The chain carries TRBV5-1 and TRBJ1-5, with 9 bases identical to TRBD1. The V segment lost 4 bases and the J segment 5 bases; nucleotides outside the gene matches: 7. This CDR3 comprises 15 residues. Germline CDR1 reads SGHRS; CDR2 reads YFSETQ. The CDR3 reads CASSPAGQGYQPQHF. The DNA for the CDR3 is TGCGCCAGCAGCCCCGCGGGACAGGGCTATCAGCCCCAGCATTTT.

A word on this clone: A far larger clone is a single base away, which makes a read error likely. The V gene is TRBV7-3, the J gene TRBJ1-5; tentative D call: TRBD1 (5 bases). Looked up from germline, CDR1 is SGHTA and CDR2 is FQGTGA. The length of the CDR3 is 17 residues. Trimming shortened V by 2 bases and J by 4 bases, and 18 bases separated the two germline ends. CDR3 protein: CASSLGGAVQENQPQHF. The CDR3 DNA reads TGTGCCAGCAGCTTAGGTGGAGCCGTACAGGAGAATCAGCCCCAGCATTTT.

Regarding this clone: It differs at one base from a far larger clone, so likely a read error. The chain couples TRBV5-4 to TRBJ2-7, with TRBD2 identical over 9 bases. Germline assignment: CDR1 SGHNT and CDR2 YYREEE (reference sequence). This CDR3 is 13 amino acids long. With 4 bases clipped from V and 2 bases from J, the junction kept 1 base outside the gene matches. The CDR3 region is CASSLAGTYEQYF. The DNA for the CDR3 is TGTGCCAGCAGCCTAGCGGGGACCTACGAGCAGTACTTC.

The chain couples TRBV6-1 to TRBJ2-7, with unresolved D. The CDR3 extends over 12 amino acids. Germline loops: CDR1 MNHNS, CDR2 SASEGT. With 5 bases removed from V and 7 bases from J, the gap between germline ends came to 12 bases. CDR3 residues: CASSPRRWEQYF. The DNA for the CDR3 is TGTGCCAGCAGTCCACGGCGCTGGGAGCAGTACTTC.

Regarding this clone: It is likely a read error: a sequence one base away is far more abundant. The chain combines TRBV30 with TRBJ2-2, with D unclear. The length of the CDR3 is 15 residues. The germline V gene encodes CDR1 GTSNPN and CDR2 SVGIG (reference sequence). V dropped 2 bases and J dropped 6 bases, with 16 bases sitting between them. The CDR3 DNA is TGTGCCTGGAGTCTAGGTCGAGTTGACGCCGGGGAGCTGTTTTTT. It translates to CAWSLGRVDAGELFF.

About this clone: One base separates it from a far larger clone, so it is likely a read error. The chain links TRBV2 to TRBJ2-7; D gene unclear. Germline V gene sequence: CDR1 SNHLY, CDR2 FYNNEI. The CDR3 loop spans 16 amino acids. Deletions cut 1 base from V and 0 bases from J, with 13 bases between. CDR3 region: CASSEGLENISYEQYF. The CDR3 DNA sequence: TGTGCCAGCAGTGAAGGTTTAGAGAACATCTCCTACGAGCAGTACTTC. The full variable domain, completed using reference TRBV2 and TRBJ2-7, is EPEVTQTPSHQVTQMGQEVILRCVPISNHLYFYWYRQILGQKVEFLVSFYNNEISEKSEIFDDQFSVERPDGSNFTLKIRSTKLEDSAMYFCASSEGLENISYEQYFGPGTRLTVT.

The gene calls are TRBV15 and TRBJ1-1; D gene uncertain. CDR1 LNHNV and CDR2 YYDKDF come from the germline V gene (reference sequence). The ends were cut back, 0 bases at V and 2 bases at J, with 4 bases in the middle. The CDR3 is made up of 13 amino acids. CDR3 nucleotides: TGTGCCACCAGCAGAGATCCTAACACTGAAGCTTTCTTT. It is translated as CATSRDPNTEAFF.

This sequence joins TRBV15 and TRBJ2-7; either TRBD1 or TRBD2 may fit D (6 bases each). CDR3 length: 14 residues. Trimming took off 0 bases at V and 2 bases at J, with 8 bases between the two ends. Germline V lookup: CDR1 LNHNV, CDR2 YYDKDF (reference sequence). The CDR3 DNA reads as TGTGCCACCAGCAGAGAGGGGGGCCCCTACGAGCAGTACTTC. It is translated as CATSREGGPYEQYF.

The chain employs TRBV4-3 and TRBJ2-7, with D perhaps matching TRBD2 (6 bases). The V end was cut by 0 bases, the J end by 6 bases, with 12 bases between. The CDR3 contains 14 residues. Germline lookup yields CDR1 LGHNA and CDR2 YSLEER. CDR3 protein: CASSQEGTAREQYF. Here the CDR3 DNA reads TGCGCCAGCAGCCAAGAAGGGACTGCCCGCGAGCAGTACTTC.

This clone has a single count. The chain joins TRBV6-5 to TRBJ2-5; D ambiguous. The length of the CDR3 is 11 residues. The germline V and J ends were trimmed by 5 bases and 6 bases, with 7 bases remaining between them. Per germline, CDR1 MNHEY and CDR2 SVGAGI. The CDR3 DNA reads TGTGCCAGCAGTAGCACGAAGACCCAGTACTTC. Amino acid sequence: CASSSTKTQYF.

The CDR3 DNA reads TGCGCCAGCAGCCAAGTTGGGACAGATACGCAGTATTTT. As protein: CASSQVGTDTQYF. The chain carries TRBV4-1 and TRBJ2-3; D is unresolved. This CDR3 is built from 13 residues. Germline V gives CDR1 MGHRA, CDR2 YSYEKL. The V and J ends lost 1 base and 3 bases respectively, with 5 bases between them.

With regard to this clone: A much bigger clone sits one base away, suggesting this may be a read error. This rearrangement joins TRBV4-3 to TRBJ2-2, with D perhaps being TRBD1 or TRBD2 (5 bases each). The CDR3 length is 18 residues. CDR1 LGHNA and CDR2 YSLEER come from the germline V gene. The CDR3 region has the DNA TGCGCCAGCAGCCAAGTCAATCCGGGACGGGCGAACACCAGGGAGCTGTTTTTT. It is translated as CASSQVNPGRANTRELFF.

V and J are TRBV11-2 and TRBJ2-5; 9 bases align to TRBD1. V gave up 5 bases and J gave up 5 bases; unmatched junction bases: 18. The CDR3 length is 18 residues. Germline values: CDR1 SGHAT, CDR2 FQNNGV. The CDR3 DNA is TGTGCCAGCAGCGTCTACACAAACCGACAGGGGGGCAGGGAGACCCAGTACTTC. It codes for CASSVYTNRQGGRETQYF. The whole variable domain, remainder taken from reference TRBV11-2 and TRBJ2-5, is EAGVAQSPRYKIIEKRQSVAFWCNPISGHATLYWYQQILGQGPKLLIQFQNNGVVDDSQLPKDRFSAERLKGVDSTLKIQPAKLEDSAVYLCASSVYTNRQGGRETQYFGPGTRLLVL.

Remarks on this clone: Different DNA sequences within this sample yield the same CDR3. This chain connects TRBV18 to TRBJ2-1; no clear D gene. The germline V and J ends were trimmed by 3 bases and 0 bases, with 9 bases remaining between them. This CDR3 has 15 residues. CDR1 and CDR2 (germline): KGHSH, LQKENI. This CDR3 reads CASSPGLSSYNEQFF. CDR3 bases: TGTGCCAGCTCACCCGGGCTTTCCTCCTACAATGAGCAGTTCTTC.

This clone was counted ten times or more. Additional DNA sequences in this sample encode the identical CDR3. This sequence joins TRBV7-2 and TRBJ2-3; D gene uncertain. CDR3 size: 14 residues. Germline-derived CDR1 and CDR2 are SGHTA and FQGNSA. V lost 4 bases, J lost 1 base, and 9 bases lay in between. The DNA for the CDR3 is TGTGCCAGCAGCTCCCTGCCTCGCACAGATACGCAGTATTTT. It is translated as CASSSLPRTDTQYF.

The chain joins TRBV6-4 to TRBJ2-1, with 8 bases that match TRBD2. The CDR3 contains 14 residues. Germline CDR1 reads MRHNA; CDR2 reads SNTAGT. V shed 3 bases and J 6 bases; nucleotides not matched to a gene: 4. The CDR3, as DNA: TGTGCCAGCAGTGAAGGGCGGGAGGTCAATGAGCAGTTCTTC. The encoded protein is CASSEGREVNEQFF.

Of note for this clone: This likely reflects a read error, since a far larger clone is one base away. The V call is TRBV28, the J call TRBJ1-2; a possible D gene is TRBD1 (5 bases). CDR1 and CDR2 (germline): MDHEN, SYDVKM. CDR3 size: 11 residues. Here the CDR3 DNA reads TGTGCCAGCAACAGGAACTATTGCTACACCTTC. Translation: CASNRNYCYTF.

The chain uses TRBV28 and TRBJ1-5; unclear D gene. The CDR3 totals 14 residues. V lost 7 bases to trimming and J lost 0 bases, with 10 bases between them. Germline V CDR1 and CDR2: MDHEN, SYDVKM. CDR3 in amino acids: CASNSAYSNQPQHF. In DNA, the CDR3 is TGTGCCAGCAATTCCGCATATAGCAATCAGCCCCAGCATTTT.

The chain carries TRBV2 and TRBJ2-7, with TRBD2 matching over 11 bases. The CDR3 has 15 amino acids. Germline CDR1 SNHLY, CDR2 FYNNEI. The CDR3 protein is CAIPGASGRSYEQYF. DNA for the CDR3: TGTGCAATACCCGGGGCTAGCGGGAGGTCCTACGAGCAGTACTTC.